This T cell receptor (beta chain) was sequenced in a study of shared clonotypes between healthy human individuals. The CDR3 covers 15 residues. Trimming took 3 bases from V and 7 from J; bases not matched to a gene: 8. From germline, CDR1 is LNHDA and CDR2 SQIVND (reference sequence). Original handling: Filtering differed for immunoSEQ, which gave only junction sequences without quality scores. Libraries were prepared by immunoSEQ multiplex PCR; TCRdb keeps only in-frame clonotypes and omits some of them. V and J calls and clone size come straight from that table; D and trimming were deduced from the DNA. The table lists hundreds of thousands of clones, 74% of them singletons. Study observations and caveats: Across subsets, estimated richness was generally greater for naive than for memory populations.

Concerning this clone: Its antigen is as yet unknown.

The TCR was taken from a woman aged 25 to 39 in good health. This chain uses TRBV19 with TRBJ1-4; 7 positions agree with TRBD1. The sample was memory CD4+ T cells sorted from blood. Regarding subset: CD45RA-negative fraction. CDR3 region: CASSISRQGGEKLFF. CDR3 in DNA: TGTGCCAGTAGTATTTCCCGACAGGGCGGTGAAAAACTGTTTTTT.